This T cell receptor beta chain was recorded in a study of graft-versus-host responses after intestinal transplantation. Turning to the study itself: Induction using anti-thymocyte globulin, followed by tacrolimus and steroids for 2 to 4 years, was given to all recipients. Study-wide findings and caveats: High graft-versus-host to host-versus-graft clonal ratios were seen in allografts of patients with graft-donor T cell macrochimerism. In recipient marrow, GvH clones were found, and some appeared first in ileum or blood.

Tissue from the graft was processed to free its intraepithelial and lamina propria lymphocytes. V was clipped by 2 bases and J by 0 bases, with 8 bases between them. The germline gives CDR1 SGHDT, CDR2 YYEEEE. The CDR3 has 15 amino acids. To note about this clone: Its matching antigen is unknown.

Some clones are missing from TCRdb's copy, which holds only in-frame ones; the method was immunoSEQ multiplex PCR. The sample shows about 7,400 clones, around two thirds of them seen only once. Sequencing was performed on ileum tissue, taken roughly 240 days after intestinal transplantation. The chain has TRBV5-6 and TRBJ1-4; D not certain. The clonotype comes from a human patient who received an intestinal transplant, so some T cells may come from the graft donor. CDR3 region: CASSLGGATNEKLFF. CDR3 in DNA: TGTGCCAGCAGCTTAGGTGGGGCAACTAATGAAAAACTGTTTTTT.